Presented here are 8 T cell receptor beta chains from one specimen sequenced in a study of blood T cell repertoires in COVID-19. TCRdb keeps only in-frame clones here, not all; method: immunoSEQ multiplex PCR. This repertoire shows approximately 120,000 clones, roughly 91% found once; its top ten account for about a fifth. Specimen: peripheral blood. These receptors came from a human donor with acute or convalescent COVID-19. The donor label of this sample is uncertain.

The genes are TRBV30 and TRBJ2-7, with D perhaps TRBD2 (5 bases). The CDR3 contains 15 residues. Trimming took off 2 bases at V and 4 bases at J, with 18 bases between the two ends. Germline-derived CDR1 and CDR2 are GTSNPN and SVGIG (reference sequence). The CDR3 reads CAWSLGGAGMYEQYF. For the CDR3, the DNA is TGTGCCTGGAGTCTCGGAGGTGCAGGAATGTACGAGCAGTACTTC. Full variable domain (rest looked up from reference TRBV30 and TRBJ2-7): SQTIHQWPATLVQPVGSPLSLECTVEGTSNPNLYWYRQAAGRGLQLLFYSVGIGQISSEVPQNLSASRPQDRQFILSSKKLLLSDSGFYLCAWSLGGAGMYEQYFGPGTRLTVT.

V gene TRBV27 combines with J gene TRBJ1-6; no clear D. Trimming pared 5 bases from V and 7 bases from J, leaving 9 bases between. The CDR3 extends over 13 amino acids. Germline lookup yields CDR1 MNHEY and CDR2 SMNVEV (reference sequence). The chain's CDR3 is CASSGLWNSPLHF. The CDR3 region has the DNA TGTGCCAGCAGTGGACTGTGGAATTCACCCCTCCACTTT.

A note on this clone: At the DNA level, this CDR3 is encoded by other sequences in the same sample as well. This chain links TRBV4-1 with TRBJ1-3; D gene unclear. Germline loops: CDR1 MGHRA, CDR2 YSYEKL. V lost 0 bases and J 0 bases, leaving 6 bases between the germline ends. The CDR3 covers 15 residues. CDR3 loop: CASSQEADSGNTIYF. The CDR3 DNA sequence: TGCGCCAGCAGCCAAGAAGCCGACTCTGGAAACACCATATATTTT.

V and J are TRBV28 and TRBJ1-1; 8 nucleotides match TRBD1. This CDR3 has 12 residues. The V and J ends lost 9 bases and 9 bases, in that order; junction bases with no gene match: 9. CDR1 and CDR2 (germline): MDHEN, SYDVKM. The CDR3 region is CASAFQGAKAFF. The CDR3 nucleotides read TGTGCCAGTGCTTTTCAGGGGGCGAAAGCTTTCTTT.

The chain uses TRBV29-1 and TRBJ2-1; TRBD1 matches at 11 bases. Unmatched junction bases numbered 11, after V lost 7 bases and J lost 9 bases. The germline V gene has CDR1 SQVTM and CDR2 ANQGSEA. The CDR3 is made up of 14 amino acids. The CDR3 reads CSGRRDRGVGEQFF. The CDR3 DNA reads TGCAGCGGCCGCCGGGACAGGGGGGTCGGTGAGCAGTTCTTC.

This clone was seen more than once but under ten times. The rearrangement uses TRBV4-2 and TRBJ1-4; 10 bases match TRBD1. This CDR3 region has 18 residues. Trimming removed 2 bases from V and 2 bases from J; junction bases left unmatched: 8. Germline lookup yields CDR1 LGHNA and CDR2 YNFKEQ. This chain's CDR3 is CASSQPRGQGTTNEKLFF. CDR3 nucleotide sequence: TGTGCCAGCAGCCAACCCCGGGGACAGGGGACGACTAATGAAAAACTGTTTTTT.

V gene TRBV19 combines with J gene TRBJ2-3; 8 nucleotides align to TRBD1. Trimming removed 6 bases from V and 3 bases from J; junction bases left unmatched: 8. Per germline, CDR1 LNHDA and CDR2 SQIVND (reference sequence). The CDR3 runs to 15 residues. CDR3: CASRWNRGSTDTQYF. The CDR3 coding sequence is TGTGCCAGTAGATGGAACAGGGGGTCGACAGATACGCAGTATTTT.

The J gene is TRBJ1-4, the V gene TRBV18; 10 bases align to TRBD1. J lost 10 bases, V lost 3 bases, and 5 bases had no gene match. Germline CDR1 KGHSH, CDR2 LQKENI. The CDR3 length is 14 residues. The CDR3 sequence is CASSPTGGVVKLFF. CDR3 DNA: TGTGCCAGCTCACCGACAGGGGGCGTGGTAAAACTGTTTTTT.